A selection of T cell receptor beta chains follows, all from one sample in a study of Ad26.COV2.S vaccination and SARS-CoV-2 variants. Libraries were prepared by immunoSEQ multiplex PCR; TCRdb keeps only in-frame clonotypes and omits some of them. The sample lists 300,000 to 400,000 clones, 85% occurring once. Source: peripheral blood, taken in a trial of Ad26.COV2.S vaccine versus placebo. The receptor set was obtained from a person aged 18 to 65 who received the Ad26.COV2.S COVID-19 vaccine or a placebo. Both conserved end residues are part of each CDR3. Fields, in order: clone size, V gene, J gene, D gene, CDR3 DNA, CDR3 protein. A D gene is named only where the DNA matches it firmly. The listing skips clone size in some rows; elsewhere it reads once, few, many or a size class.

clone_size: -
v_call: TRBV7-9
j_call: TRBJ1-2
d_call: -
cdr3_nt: TGTGCCAGCAGCTTACCAGGGTCCTATGGCTACACCTTC
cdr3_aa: CASSLPGSYGYTF

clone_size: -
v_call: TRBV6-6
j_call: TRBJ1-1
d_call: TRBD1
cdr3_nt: TGTGCCAGCAGTACCCAGGGGGACACTGAAGCTTTCTTT
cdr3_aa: CASSTQGDTEAFF

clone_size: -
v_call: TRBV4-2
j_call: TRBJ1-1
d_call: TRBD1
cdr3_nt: TGTGCCAGCAGCCTAACCCTGGGACAGGCAGGGATAAAAGCTTTCTTT
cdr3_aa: CASSLTLGQAGIKAFF

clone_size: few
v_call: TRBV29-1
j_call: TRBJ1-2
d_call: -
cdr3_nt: TGCAGCTCGCAACAGGGTAGAGGCTACACCTTC
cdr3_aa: CSSQQGRGYTF

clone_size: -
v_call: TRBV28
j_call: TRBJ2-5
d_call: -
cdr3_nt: TGTGCCAGCAGCCCCGTGCAAAAGACCCAGTACTTC
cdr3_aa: CASSPVQKTQYF

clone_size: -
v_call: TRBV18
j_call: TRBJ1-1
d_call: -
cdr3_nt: TGTGCCAGCTCACTGTCCGGGGGGGCGACTGAAGCTTTCTTT
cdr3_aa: CASSLSGGATEAFF

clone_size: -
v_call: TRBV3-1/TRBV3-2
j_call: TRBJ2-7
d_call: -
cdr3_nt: TGTGCCAGCAGCTATCCGGCAGCTAACACAGAGCAGTACTTC
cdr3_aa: CASSYPAANTEQYF

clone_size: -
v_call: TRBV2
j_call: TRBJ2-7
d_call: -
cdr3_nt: TGTGCCAGCAGGGACACGGGATCTCCTACGGTGTACTTC
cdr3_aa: CASRDTGSPTVYF

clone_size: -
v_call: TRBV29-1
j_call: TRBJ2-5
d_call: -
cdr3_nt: TGCAGCGTTGAAGAGGAGACCCAGTACTTC
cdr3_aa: CSVEEETQYF

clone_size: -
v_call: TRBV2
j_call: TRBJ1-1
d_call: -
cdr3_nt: TGTGCCAGCAGTGGGGTCTATTGGAACACTGAAGCTTTCTTT
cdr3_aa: CASSGVYWNTEAFF

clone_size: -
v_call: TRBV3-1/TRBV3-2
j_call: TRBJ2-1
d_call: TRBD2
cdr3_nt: TGTGCCAGCAGCCAAGGACCGTTTAGGCGGGGGGGTGCCTCCTACAATGAGCAGTTCTTC
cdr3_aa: CASSQGPFRRGGASYNEQFF

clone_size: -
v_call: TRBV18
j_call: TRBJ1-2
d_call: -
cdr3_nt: TGTGCCAGCTCACCAGGGGTTAACAGCTATGGCTACACCTTC
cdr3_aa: CASSPGVNSYGYTF

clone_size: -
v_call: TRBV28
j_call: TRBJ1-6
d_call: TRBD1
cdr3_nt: TGTGCCAGCCACACTGGACAGGGGTTTCGATCACCCCTCCACTTT
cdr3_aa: CASHTGQGFRSPLHF

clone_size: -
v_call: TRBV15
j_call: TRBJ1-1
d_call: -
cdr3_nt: TGTGCCACCAGCAGACCTCCGGCGGGGACTGAAGCTTTCTTT
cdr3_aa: CATSRPPAGTEAFF

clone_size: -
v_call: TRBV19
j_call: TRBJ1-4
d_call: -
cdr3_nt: TGTGCCAGTAGTGCGGGACGGTATAATGAAAAACTGTTTTTT
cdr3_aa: CASSAGRYNEKLFF

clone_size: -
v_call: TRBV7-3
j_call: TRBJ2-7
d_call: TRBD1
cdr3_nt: TGTGCCAGCAGCTTAGGGGACAGAGCGGAGCAGTACTTC
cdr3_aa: CASSLGDRAEQYF

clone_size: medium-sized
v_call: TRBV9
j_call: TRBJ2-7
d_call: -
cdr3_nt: TGTGCCAGCAGCGTAGAAGGAACAGCCCGTTCGCCCTACGAGCAGTACTTC
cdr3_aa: CASSVEGTARSPYEQYF

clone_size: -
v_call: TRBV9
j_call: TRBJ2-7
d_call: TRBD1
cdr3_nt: TGTGCCAGCAGCGTTGGGGACAGGGGAGAGCAGTACTTC
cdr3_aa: CASSVGDRGEQYF

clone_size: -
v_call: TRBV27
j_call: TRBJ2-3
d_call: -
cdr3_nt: TGTGCCAGCAGTTTGGTCGGTACAGATACGCAGTATTTT
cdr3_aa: CASSLVGTDTQYF

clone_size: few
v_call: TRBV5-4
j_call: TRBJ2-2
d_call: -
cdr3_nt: TGTGCCAGCAGCTCTGGGGTAGCGGAGCTCACCGGGGAGCTGTTTTTT
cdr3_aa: CASSSGVAELTGELFF

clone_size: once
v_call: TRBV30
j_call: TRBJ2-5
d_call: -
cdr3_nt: TGTGCCTGGAGTGGATCGGGGGCAGAGACCCAGTACTTC
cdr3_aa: CAWSGSGAETQYF

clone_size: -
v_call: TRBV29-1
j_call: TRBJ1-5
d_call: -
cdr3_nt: TGCAGCGTTGTGCCGACAGATCCCAATCAGCCCCAGCATTTT
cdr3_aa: CSVVPTDPNQPQHF

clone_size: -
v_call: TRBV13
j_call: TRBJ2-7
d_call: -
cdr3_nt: TGTGCCAGCAGCTTCGGGTCTTCCTACGAGCAGTACTTC
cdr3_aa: CASSFGSSYEQYF

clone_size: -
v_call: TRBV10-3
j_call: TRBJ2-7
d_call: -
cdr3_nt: TGTGCCATCAGTACCTCTCCAGGGGCGGGCTCCTACGAGCAGTACTTC
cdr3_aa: CAISTSPGAGSYEQYF

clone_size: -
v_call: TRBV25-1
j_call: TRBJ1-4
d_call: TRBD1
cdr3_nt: TGTGCCAGCAGTGATACAGGGGCAACTAATGAAAAACTGTTTTTT
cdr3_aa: CASSDTGATNEKLFF

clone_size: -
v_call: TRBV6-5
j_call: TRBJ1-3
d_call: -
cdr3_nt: TGTGCCAGCAGTCGGACGTATGGAAACACCATATATTTT
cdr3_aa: CASSRTYGNTIYF

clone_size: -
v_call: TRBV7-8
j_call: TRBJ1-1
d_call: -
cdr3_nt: TGTGCCAGCAGCCCGGGGACCAACACTGAAGCTTTCTTT
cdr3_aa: CASSPGTNTEAFF

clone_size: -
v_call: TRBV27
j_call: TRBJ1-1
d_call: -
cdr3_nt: TGTGCCAGCAGTCTCAGGGTAGTGGGGAACACTGAAGCTTTCTTT
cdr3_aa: CASSLRVVGNTEAFF

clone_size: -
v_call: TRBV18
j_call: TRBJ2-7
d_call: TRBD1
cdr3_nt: TGTGCCAGCTCACCACGGACAGGGGGAGTGACCTACGAGCAGTACTTC
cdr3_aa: CASSPRTGGVTYEQYF

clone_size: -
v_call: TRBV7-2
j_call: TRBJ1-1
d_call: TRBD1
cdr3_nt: TGTGCCAGCAGGGGGACAGGGAGGGCTGAAGCTTTCTTT
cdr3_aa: CASRGTGRAEAFF

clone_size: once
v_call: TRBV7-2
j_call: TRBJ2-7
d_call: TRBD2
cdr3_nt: TGTGCCAGCAGCTTAGAAGCGGGGTCCTACGAGCAGTACTTC
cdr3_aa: CASSLEAGSYEQYF

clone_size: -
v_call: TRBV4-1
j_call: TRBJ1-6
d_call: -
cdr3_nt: TGCGCCAGCAGCCAAGTGCTTTCACACCGCTCCTATAATTCACCCCTCCACTTT
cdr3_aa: CASSQVLSHRSYNSPLHF

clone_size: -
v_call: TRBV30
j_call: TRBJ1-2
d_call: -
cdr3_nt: TGTGCCTGGAGTGTGACGGTTTTTAACTATGGCTACACCTTC
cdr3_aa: CAWSVTVFNYGYTF

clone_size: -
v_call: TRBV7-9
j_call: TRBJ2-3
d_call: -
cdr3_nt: TGTGCCAGCAGCCGGGACAGCACAGATACGCAGTATTTT
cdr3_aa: CASSRDSTDTQYF

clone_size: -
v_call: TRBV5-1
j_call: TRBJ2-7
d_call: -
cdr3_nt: TGCGCCAGCAGCTTGACAGCCGCCTACGAGCAGTACTTC
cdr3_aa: CASSLTAAYEQYF

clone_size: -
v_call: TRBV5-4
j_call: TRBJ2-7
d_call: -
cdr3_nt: TGTGCCAGCAGCCCTACCTTTGGGCAGACCAACTACGAGCAGTACTTC
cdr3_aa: CASSPTFGQTNYEQYF

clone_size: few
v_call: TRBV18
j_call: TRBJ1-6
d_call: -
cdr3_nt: TGTGCCAGCTCTACCCACCCTTGGGGGATTGATAATTCACCCCTCCACTTT
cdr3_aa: CASSTHPWGIDNSPLHF

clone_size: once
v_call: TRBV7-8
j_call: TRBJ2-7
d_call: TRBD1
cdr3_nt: TGTGCCAGCAGCCCAGGGTCTGGGACAGGGGTCTACGAGCAGTACTTC
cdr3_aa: CASSPGSGTGVYEQYF

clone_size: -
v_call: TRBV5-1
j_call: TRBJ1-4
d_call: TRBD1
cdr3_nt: TGCGCCAGCAGCGTAGGGGGCGGTAATGAAGAACTGTTTTTT
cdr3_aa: CASSVGGGNEELFF

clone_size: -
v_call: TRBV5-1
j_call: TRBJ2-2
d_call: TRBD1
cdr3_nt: TGCGCCAGCAGTTTATCAGGGGGCGCGTGGTCCGGGGAGCTGTTTTTT
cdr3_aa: CASSLSGGAWSGELFF

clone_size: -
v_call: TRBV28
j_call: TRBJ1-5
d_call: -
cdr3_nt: TGTGCCAGCAGCCCCCACCGGGCGGAAGGCAATCAGCCCCAGCATTTT
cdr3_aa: CASSPHRAEGNQPQHF

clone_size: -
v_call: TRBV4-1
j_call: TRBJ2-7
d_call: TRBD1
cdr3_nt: TGCGCCAGCAGCCAAGCCTCCGGGACAGGGATGTACGAGCAGTACTTC
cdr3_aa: CASSQASGTGMYEQYF

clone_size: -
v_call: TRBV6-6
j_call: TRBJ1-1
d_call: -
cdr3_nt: TGTGCCAGCAGTCCAGGTAGCACTGAAGCTTTCTTT
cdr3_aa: CASSPGSTEAFF

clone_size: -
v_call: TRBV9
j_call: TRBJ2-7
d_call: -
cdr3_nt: TGTGCCAGCAGCTCGGGGGGACATGGGTGGGGAGAGCAGTACTTC
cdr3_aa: CASSSGGHGWGEQYF